The T cell receptor (beta chain) described here comes from a study of blood T cell repertoires in COVID-19. Study at large: Whether acute or convalescent, the COVID-19 samples came from the United States, Italy and Spain.

Germline V lookup: CDR1 MDHEN, CDR2 SYDVKM. The CDR3 loop spans 11 amino acids. Clones were read by immunoSEQ multiplex PCR, and TCRdb kept only the in-frame ones, dropping some. The data show about 440,000 clones, with about 85% seen just once and under 2% held by the top ten. A remark on this clone: The junction departs from germline at one end; a sequencing error may be responsible.

This receptor was identified in a woman aged 18-30 years with acute COVID-19. This chain uses TRBV28 with TRBJ1-1, with D possibly being TRBD1 (6 bases). Sequencing was performed on PBMCs or T cells enriched from blood (not recorded which). The CDR3 DNA is TGTGCCAGCAGCATAGAAAGGGGGTTGGTCTTT. This sequence encodes CASSIERGLVF.